This TCR beta chain comes out of a study of CD8 T cells in ankylosing spondylitis. Study observations and caveats: Several highly homologous variants formed a TCR beta motif that appeared characteristic of ankylosing spondylitis blood.

This clonotype was recorded a few times. Its specificity is unknown. TCRdb itself ran the 5' RACE reads through MiXCR, one entry per CDR3 protein. In the table there are a few hundred thousand distinct CDR3 sequences, roughly 12% of which are singletons. The ends lost 4 bases at V and 6 bases at J; junction bases unmatched: 3. CDR1 is MNHNS, CDR2 SASEGT, per germline. This CDR3 is 13 amino acids long. This chain connects TRBV6-1 to TRBJ2-1; 7 nucleotides match TRBD1. The sample taken for sequencing was blood, either unsorted or a sorted T cell fraction (not recorded which). The TCR originated in a female donor with ankylosing spondylitis or in good health (not recorded which). CDR3 bases: TGTGCCAGCAGTGCCAGGGGGACCAATGAGCAGTTCTTC. Residues: CASSARGTNEQFF.